This T cell receptor beta chain was recorded in a study of cytomegalovirus exposure and HLA in healthy donors. The study's findings and limits: Cytomegalovirus status, reportedly, was diagnosed with high specificity and sensitivity by the classifier. The study put 150 or so TCR beta chains on its list as cytomegalovirus-associated.

While the first cohort had fewer than 850 subjects, the donors belonged to the separate validation cohort of roughly 130 subjects. CDR1 and CDR2 (germline): KGHSH, LQKENI. The CDR3 length is 15 residues. J was trimmed by 6 bases and V by 4 bases; bases with no gene match: 9. Notes on this clone: Its antigen is not identified.

Assay used: immunoSEQ multiplex PCR; TCRdb lists only in-frame clones, some missing. This table holds approximately 260,000 clones, 80% to 90% found once. This TCR was recovered from a woman aged 18-29 years in good health and CMV-seronegative. Sequencing was done on a sample of PBMCs. This chain connects TRBV18 to TRBJ1-1; 9 positions agree with TRBD1. The CDR3 is CASSQPGQGISEAFF. In DNA form, the CDR3 reads TGTGCCAGCTCACAACCGGGACAGGGAATTTCTGAAGCTTTCTTT.